This T cell receptor (beta chain) was captured in a study of cytomegalovirus exposure and HLA in healthy donors. This clone was seen once. Antigen: not known. There are 15 residues in the CDR3. With 5 bases removed from V and 2 bases from J, the gap between germline ends came to 16 bases. CDR1 MNHEY and CDR2 SVGAGI come from the germline V gene. Study-wide results and limits: Generally TCR sequences proved uncommon, though certain public TCRs appeared in numerous donors. One later analysis, an examination of the roughly 130 validation repertoires, found that first-cohort TCR clusters tended to co-occur in them. According to reports, the classifier identified cytomegalovirus status with high specificity and sensitivity. Associated with cytomegalovirus, according to the listing, were some 150 TCR beta chains.

Produced via immunoSEQ multiplex PCR; TCRdb's table is partial and in-frame only. The sample has roughly 56,000 clones, around 94% seen once. The chain couples TRBV6-5 to TRBJ2-7; a weak D match, TRBD1 (6 bases). The receptor's source is a man aged 18 to 30 in good health and CMV-seronegative. The sequenced material came from PBMCs. The CDR3 coding sequence is TGTGCCAGCAGTACAGGACAGACGTCAACCTACGAGCAGTACTTC. Its translation is CASSTGQTSTYEQYF.